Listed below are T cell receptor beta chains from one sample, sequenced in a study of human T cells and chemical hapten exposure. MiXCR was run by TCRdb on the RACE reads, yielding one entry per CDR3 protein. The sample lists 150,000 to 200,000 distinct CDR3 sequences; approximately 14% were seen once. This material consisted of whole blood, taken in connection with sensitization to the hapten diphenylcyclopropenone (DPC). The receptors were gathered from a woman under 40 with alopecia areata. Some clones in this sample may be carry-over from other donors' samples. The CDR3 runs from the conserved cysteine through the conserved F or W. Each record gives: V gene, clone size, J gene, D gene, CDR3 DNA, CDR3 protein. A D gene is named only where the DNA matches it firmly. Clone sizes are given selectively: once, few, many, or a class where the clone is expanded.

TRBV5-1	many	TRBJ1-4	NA	TGCGCCAGCAGCTTGGCGGGGCAGGGGAATGAAAAACTGTTTTTT	CASSLAGQGNEKLFF
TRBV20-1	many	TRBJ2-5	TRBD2	TGCAGTGCCCCCCCAGTAGCGGGGTACCAAGAGACCCAGTACTTC	CSAPPVAGYQETQYF
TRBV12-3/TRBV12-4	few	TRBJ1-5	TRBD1	TGTGCCAGCAGCGGTGGGACAGGGTACAATCAGCCCCAGCATTTT	CASSGGTGYNQPQHF
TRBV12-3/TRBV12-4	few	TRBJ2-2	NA	TGTGCCAGCAGTTCGAGGGAGAACACCGGGGAGCTGTTTTTT	CASSSRENTGELFF
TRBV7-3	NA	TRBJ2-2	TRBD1	TGTGCCAGCAGCAAAGACAGGGGCAGGAACACCGGGGAGCTGTTTTTT	CASSKDRGRNTGELFF
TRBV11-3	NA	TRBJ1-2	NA	TGTGCCAGCAGCCCCCTGTCAGGGTCCGCTGGCTACACCTTC	CASSPLSGSAGYTF
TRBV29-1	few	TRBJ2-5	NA	TGCAGCGTTGGGGCTGACCAAGAGACCCAGTACTTC	CSVGADQETQYF
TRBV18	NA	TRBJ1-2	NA	TGTGCCAGCTCACCACTTCACCCAGCTAACTATGGCTACACCTTC	CASSPLHPANYGYTF
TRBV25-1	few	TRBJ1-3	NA	TGTGCCACCCAACGGGGTGGGCTGAACACCATATATTTT	CATQRGGLNTIYF
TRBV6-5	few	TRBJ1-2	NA	TGTGCCAGCAGTTACTCGATATCCGGGGGCTATGGCTACACCTTC	CASSYSISGGYGYTF
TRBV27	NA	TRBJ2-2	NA	TGTGCCAGCAGTTCCCAGTTCGCCGGGGAGCTGTTTTTT	CASSSQFAGELFF
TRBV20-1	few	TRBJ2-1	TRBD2	TGCAGTGCCAGACCCCTAGCGGGAACCTACAATGAGCAGTTCTTC	CSARPLAGTYNEQFF
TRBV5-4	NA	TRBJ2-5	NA	TGTGCCAGCAGCCCCCGGGACCCCGAAGAGACCCAGTACTTC	CASSPRDPEETQYF
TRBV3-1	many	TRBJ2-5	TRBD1	TGTGCCAGCAGCCTAGGGACAGGGAAAGAGACCCAGTACTTC	CASSLGTGKETQYF
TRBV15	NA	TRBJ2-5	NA	TGTGCCACCAGCAGACCGACCCACCAGACCCAGTACTTC	CATSRPTHQTQYF
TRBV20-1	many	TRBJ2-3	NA	TGCAGTGCTAGTGGAGGGGGGGCAGGCACAGATACGCAGTATTTT	CSASGGGAGTDTQYF